A selection of T cell receptor beta chains follows, all from one sample in a study of early T cells in non-severe SARS-CoV-2 infection. TCRdb itself ran the 5' RACE reads through MiXCR, one entry per CDR3 protein. The table has roughly 80,000 distinct CDR3 sequences, roughly 5.7% seen once; the top ten hold roughly 7.8%. The source material was whole blood. Receptors were obtained from an adult who was a healthcare worker with PCR-confirmed SARS-CoV-2 infection or an uninfected control (not recorded which). The CDR3 runs from the conserved cysteine through the conserved F or W. The order of the fields is J gene, V gene, clone size, CDR3 length, D gene, CDR3 DNA, CDR3 protein. The D gene is left open where the match is weak. A clone size is listed for some rows: how often the clone was seen (once, few, many), or a class if it is expanded.

TRBJ1-3	TRBV20-1	.	14	.	TGCAGTGCTCGTGACAGGAGCTCTGGAAACACCATATATTTT	CSARDRSSGNTIYF
TRBJ2-7	TRBV28	many	11	.	TGTGCCAGCAGTTTAATAGACCAGCAGTACTTC	CASSLIDQQYF
TRBJ2-7	TRBV6-6	.	11	.	TGTGCCAGCAGTTTCGAGCTCGAGCAGTACTTC	CASSFELEQYF
TRBJ1-6	TRBV7-9	.	11	.	TGTGCCAGCAGCCCCGATTCACCCCTCCACTTT	CASSPDSPLHF
TRBJ2-3	TRBV5-1	many	14	TRBD2	TGCGCCAGCAGCGGTCTAGCGGGGTCAGATACGCAGTATTTT	CASSGLAGSDTQYF
TRBJ1-5	TRBV5-6	few	15	.	TGTGCCAGCAGCTTGGCGGGGCGTTACGATCAGCCCCAGCATTTT	CASSLAGRYDQPQHF
TRBJ2-1	TRBV6-2/TRBV6-3	many	14	TRBD1	TGTGCCAGCAGTTGGGACAGCTCCTACAATGAGCAGTTCTTC	CASSWDSSYNEQFF
TRBJ2-2	TRBV5-5	many	16	TRBD2	TGTGCCAGCAGCTTATGGACTAGCGGGCCCACCGGGGAGCTGTTTTTT	CASSLWTSGPTGELFF
TRBJ2-3	TRBV7-2	.	16	.	TGTGCCAGCAGCCCAGAGACAGGAGACAGTTTGTATACGCAGTATTTT	CASSPETGDSLYTQYF
TRBJ2-2	TRBV5-1	many	16	.	TGCGCCAGCAGCTTGGGTAGACAGACGAACACCGGGGAGCTGTTTTTT	CASSLGRQTNTGELFF
TRBJ2-7	TRBV6-1	many	14	.	TGTGCCAGCAGTGCTCGGGACGGCAACTACGAGCAGTACTTC	CASSARDGNYEQYF
TRBJ1-5	TRBV19	many	15	TRBD1	TGTGCCAGTAGTATAGGCCGGGACAGTGTTCAGCCCCAGCATTTT	CASSIGRDSVQPQHF
TRBJ2-1	TRBV6-5	few	15	TRBD2	TGTGCCAGCAGGCAGACTAGCGGGGGGGCCCATGAGCAGTTCTTC	CASRQTSGGAHEQFF
TRBJ1-2	TRBV29-1	many	14	TRBD1	TGCAGCGCCAGACAGGGGGCGGGGGACTATGGCTACACCTTC	CSARQGAGDYGYTF
TRBJ2-7	TRBV27	many	14	TRBD1	TGTGCCAGCAGTCGGACAGGGAACCACTGGGAGCAGTACTTC	CASSRTGNHWEQYF
TRBJ2-7	TRBV6-5	many	14	.	TGTGCCAGCAGTGTCCGGGACGGATCCTACGAGCAGTACTTC	CASSVRDGSYEQYF
TRBJ2-2	TRBV3-1	few	13	.	TGTGCCAGCAGCCAGCGGGTGCGCGGGGAGCTGTTTTTT	CASSQRVRGELFF
TRBJ1-5	TRBV28	.	16	TRBD1	TGTGCCAGCAGAAAACCTAGAGGGGGCGGTAATCAGCCCCAGCATTTT	CASRKPRGGGNQPQHF
TRBJ2-7	TRBV12-3/TRBV12-4	few	13	.	TGTGCCAGCAGTTTAGGGCAGGGTTACGAGCAGTACTTC	CASSLGQGYEQYF
TRBJ1-2	TRBV5-1	.	16	TRBD1	TGCGCCAGCAGCTTCTTTTCGGGACAGGGAGGGCATGGCTACACCTTC	CASSFFSGQGGHGYTF
TRBJ1-1	TRBV29-1	many	14	TRBD1	TGCAGCGTTGAAATGCGGGACAGGGTGACTGAAGCTTTCTTT	CSVEMRDRVTEAFF
TRBJ2-7	TRBV29-1	.	16	TRBD1	TGCAGCGTTGAAGATATCAGGGGACAGGGCATCGGGGAGCAGTACTTC	CSVEDIRGQGIGEQYF
TRBJ2-1	TRBV7-2	few	15	TRBD2	TGTGCCAGCAGCTTAGTCGGGACTAGTCTTAGTGAGCAGTTCTTC	CASSLVGTSLSEQFF
TRBJ2-5	TRBV7-6	.	14	.	TGTGCCAGCAGCCCCCGGGAACTTCAAGAGACCCAGTACTTC	CASSPRELQETQYF
TRBJ1-1	TRBV27	many	15	.	TGTGCCAGCAGTTGGCTGGGCAGCCCGAACACTGAAGCTTTCTTT	CASSWLGSPNTEAFF
TRBJ2-1	TRBV4-2	.	15	.	TGTGCCAGCAGCCAAGATCATCTTGTGAACAATGAGCAGTTCTTC	CASSQDHLVNNEQFF
TRBJ2-4	TRBV4-3	.	18	.	TGCGCCAGCAGCCAAGATGACGGGGGCTGGGGAGCCAAAAACATTCAGTACTTC	CASSQDDGGWGAKNIQYF
TRBJ2-2	TRBV6-2/TRBV6-3	few	14	.	TGTGCCAGCAGTTACTTCAGTCGAAGGGAGGAGCTGTTTTTT	CASSYFSRREELFF
TRBJ2-3	TRBV7-9	.	11	.	TGTGCCAGCAGCCCAATGGATACGCAGTATTTT	CASSPMDTQYF
TRBJ2-1	TRBV6-5	few	15	TRBD2	TGTGCCAGCAGTCAGACTAGCGGTCCGTACAATGAGCAGTTCTTC	CASSQTSGPYNEQFF
TRBJ1-3	TRBV19	.	16	TRBD1	TGTGCCAGTAGTACATCGACAGGGGTGGCTGGAAACACCATATATTTT	CASSTSTGVAGNTIYF
TRBJ2-2	TRBV6-5	many	16	.	TGTGCCAGCAGTTACTTTTCAGGGACGGACACCGGGGAGCTGTTTTTT	CASSYFSGTDTGELFF
TRBJ2-3	TRBV6-1	many	16	TRBD2	TGTGCCAGCAGTCCAACTAGCGGGAGGGCCTATGATACGCAGTATTTT	CASSPTSGRAYDTQYF
TRBJ2-7	TRBV10-3	few	11	.	TGTGCCATCAGTGATACGTACGAGCAGTACTTC	CAISDTYEQYF
TRBJ2-1	TRBV3-1	few	15	TRBD2	TGTGCCAGCAGCCCAAATAGCGGGGGGCAACATGAGCAGTTCTTC	CASSPNSGGQHEQFF
TRBJ2-7	TRBV5-5	.	15	.	TGTGCCAGCAGCTTGGAAGGGACACCCACCTACGAGCAGTACTTC	CASSLEGTPTYEQYF
TRBJ1-6	TRBV28	many	14	.	TGTGCCAGCAGTTTCCACAGGAAGAATTCACCCCTCCACTTT	CASSFHRKNSPLHF